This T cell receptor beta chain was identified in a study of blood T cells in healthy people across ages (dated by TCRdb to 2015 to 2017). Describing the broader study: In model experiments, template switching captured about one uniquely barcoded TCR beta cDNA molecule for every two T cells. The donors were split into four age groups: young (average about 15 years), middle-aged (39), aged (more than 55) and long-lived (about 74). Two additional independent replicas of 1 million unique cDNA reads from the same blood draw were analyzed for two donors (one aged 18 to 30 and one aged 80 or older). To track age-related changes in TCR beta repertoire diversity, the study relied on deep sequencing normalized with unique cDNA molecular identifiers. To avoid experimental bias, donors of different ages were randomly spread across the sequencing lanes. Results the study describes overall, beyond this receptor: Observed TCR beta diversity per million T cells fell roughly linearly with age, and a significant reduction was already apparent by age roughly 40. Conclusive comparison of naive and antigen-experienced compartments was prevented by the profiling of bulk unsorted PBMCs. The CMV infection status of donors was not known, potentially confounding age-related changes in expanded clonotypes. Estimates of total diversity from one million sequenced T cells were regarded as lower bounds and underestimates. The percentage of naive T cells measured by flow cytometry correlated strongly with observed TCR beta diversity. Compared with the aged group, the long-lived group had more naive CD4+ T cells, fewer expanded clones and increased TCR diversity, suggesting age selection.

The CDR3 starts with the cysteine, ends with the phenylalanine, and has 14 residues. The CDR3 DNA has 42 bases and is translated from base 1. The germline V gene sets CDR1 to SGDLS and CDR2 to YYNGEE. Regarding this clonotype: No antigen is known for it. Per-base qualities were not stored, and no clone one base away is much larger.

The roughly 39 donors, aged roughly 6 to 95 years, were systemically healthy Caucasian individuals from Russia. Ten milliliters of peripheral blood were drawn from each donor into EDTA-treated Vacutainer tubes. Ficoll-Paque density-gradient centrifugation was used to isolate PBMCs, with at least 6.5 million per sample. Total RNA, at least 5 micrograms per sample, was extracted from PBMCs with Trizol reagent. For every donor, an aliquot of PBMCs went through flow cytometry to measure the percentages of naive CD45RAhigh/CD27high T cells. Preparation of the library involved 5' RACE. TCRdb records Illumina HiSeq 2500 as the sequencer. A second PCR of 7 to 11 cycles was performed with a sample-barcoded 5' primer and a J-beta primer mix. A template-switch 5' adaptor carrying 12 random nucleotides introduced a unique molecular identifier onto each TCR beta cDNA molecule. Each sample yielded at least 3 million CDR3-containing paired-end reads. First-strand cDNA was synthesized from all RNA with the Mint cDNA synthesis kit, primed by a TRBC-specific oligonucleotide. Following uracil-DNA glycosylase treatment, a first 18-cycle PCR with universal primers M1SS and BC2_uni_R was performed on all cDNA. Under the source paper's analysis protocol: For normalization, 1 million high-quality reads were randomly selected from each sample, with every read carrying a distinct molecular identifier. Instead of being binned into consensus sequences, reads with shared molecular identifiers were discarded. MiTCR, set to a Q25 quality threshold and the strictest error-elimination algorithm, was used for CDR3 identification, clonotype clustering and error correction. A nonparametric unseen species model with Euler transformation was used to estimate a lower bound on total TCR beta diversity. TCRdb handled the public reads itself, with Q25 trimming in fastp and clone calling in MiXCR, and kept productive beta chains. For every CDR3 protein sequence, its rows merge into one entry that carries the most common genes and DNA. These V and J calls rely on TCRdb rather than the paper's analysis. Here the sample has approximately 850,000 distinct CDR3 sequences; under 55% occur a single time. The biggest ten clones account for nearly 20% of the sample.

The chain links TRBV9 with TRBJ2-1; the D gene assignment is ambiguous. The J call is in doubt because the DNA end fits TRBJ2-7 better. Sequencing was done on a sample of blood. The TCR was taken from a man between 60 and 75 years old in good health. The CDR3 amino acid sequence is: CASSVQSSYNEQYF. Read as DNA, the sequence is TGTGCCAGCAGCGTACAGAGCTCCTACAATGAGCAGTACTTC.